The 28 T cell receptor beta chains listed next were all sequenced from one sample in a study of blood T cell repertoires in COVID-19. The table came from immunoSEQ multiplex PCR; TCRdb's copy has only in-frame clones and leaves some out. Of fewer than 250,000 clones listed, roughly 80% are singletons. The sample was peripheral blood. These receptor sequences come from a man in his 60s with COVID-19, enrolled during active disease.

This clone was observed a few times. The CDR3 sequence: CAISESGTGSQPQHF. In DNA, the CDR3 is TGTGCCATCAGTGAGTCTGGGACAGGGAGTCAGCCCCAGCATTTT. The chain links TRBV10-3 to TRBJ1-5; 9 nucleotides line up with TRBD1. Per germline, CDR1 ENHRY and CDR2 SYGVKD. The V segment lost 0 bases and the J segment 6 bases; nucleotides outside the gene matches: 3. CDR3 length equals 15 residues.

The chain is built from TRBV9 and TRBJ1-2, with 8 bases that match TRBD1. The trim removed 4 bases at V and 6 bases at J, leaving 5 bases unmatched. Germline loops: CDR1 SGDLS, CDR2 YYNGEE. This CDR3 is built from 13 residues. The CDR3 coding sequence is TGTGCCAGCAGCCTGGACAGGGTAGATGGCTACACCTTC. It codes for CASSLDRVDGYTF.

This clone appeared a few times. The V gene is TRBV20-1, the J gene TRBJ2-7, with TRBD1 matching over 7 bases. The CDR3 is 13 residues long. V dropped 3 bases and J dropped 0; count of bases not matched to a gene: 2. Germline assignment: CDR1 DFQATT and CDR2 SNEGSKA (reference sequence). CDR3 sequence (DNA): TGCAGTGCTAGTCAGGGGGTCTCCTACGAGCAGTACTTC. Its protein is CSASQGVSYEQYF.

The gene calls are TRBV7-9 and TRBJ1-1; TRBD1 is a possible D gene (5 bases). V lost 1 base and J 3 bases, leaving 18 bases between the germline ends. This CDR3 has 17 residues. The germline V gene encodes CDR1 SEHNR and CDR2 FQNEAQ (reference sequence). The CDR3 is CASSLGATAPGHTEAFF. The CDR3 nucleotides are TGTGCCAGCAGCTTAGGGGCGACAGCGCCAGGTCACACTGAAGCTTTCTTT.

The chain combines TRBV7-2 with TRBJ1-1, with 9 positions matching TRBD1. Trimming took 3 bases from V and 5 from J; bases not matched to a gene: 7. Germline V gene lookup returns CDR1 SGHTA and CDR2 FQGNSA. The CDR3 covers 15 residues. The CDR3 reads CASSFFTGGITEAFF. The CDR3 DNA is TGTGCCAGCAGCTTTTTTACAGGGGGCATTACTGAAGCTTTCTTT.

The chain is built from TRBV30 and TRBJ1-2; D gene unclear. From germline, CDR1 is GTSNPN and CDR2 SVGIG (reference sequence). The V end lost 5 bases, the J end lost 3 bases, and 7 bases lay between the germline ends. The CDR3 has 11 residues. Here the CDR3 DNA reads TGTGCCTGGGACAATTACTATGGCTACACCTTC. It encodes CAWDNYYGYTF.

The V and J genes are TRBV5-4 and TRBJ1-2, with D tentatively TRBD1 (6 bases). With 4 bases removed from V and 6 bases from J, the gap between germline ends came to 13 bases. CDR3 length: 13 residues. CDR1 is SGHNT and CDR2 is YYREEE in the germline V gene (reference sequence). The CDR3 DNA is TGTGCCAGCAGCGTAGTACAGGGCGATGGCTACACCTTC. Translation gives CASSVVQGDGYTF.

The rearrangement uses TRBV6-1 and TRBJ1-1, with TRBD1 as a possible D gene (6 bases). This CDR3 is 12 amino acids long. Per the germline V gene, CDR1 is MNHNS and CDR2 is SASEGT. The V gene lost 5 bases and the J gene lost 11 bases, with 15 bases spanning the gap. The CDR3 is CASSSADRRAFF. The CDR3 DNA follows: TGTGCCAGCAGTTCCGCCGACAGGAGGGCTTTCTTT.

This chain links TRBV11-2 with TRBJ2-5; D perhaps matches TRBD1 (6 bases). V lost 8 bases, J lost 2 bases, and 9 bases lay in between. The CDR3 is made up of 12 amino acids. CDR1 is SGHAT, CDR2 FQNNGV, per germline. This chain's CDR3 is CASGTRQETQYF. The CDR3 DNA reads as TGTGCCAGCGGGACAAGACAAGAGACCCAGTACTTC.

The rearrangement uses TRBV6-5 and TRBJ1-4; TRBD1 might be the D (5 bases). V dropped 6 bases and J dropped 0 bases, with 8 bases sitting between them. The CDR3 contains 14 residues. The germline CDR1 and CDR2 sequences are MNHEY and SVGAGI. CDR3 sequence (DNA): TGTGCCAGCAGACCGACAGCAACTAATGAAAAACTGTTTTTT. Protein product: CASRPTATNEKLFF.

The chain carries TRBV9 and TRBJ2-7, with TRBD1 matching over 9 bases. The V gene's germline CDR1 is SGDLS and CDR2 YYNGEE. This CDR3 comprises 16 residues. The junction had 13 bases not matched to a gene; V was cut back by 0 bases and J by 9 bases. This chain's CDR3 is CASSVGGGTGSVGQYF. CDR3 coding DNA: TGTGCCAGCAGCGTAGGGGGCGGGACAGGGTCGGTCGGGCAGTACTTC.

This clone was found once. In DNA, the CDR3 is TGTGCCAGCTCACCAACCGAGGGAAACACCATATATTTT. Translation gives CASSPTEGNTIYF. V usage is TRBV18 and J usage is TRBJ1-3; D is ambiguous. Germline CDR1 and CDR2: KGHSH and LQKENI. The V gene lost 2 bases and the J gene lost 4 bases, with 6 bases spanning the gap. The CDR3 sequence is 13 residues long. Together with reference TRBV18 and TRBJ1-3, the CDR3 gives the full variable domain: NAGVMQNPRHLVRRRGQEARLRCSPMKGHSHVYWYRQLPEEGLKFMVYLQKENIIDESGMPKERFSAEFPKEGPSILRIQQVVRGDSAAYFCASSPTEGNTIYFGEGSWLTVV.

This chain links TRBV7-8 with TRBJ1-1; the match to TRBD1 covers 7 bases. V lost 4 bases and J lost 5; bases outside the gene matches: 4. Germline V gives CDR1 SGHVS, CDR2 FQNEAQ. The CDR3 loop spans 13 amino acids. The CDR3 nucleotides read TGTGCCAGCAGCTCGTGGACAGGAACTGAAGCTTTCTTT. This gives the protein CASSSWTGTEAFF.

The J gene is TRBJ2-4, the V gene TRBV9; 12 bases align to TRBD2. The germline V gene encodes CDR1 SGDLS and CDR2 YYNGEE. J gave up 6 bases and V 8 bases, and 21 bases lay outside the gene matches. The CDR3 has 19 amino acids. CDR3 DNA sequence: TGTGCCAGGACTTATCCTAGCGGGAGGGCCTGGCAGCTCGGAAACATTCAGTACTTC. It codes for CARTYPSGRAWQLGNIQYF. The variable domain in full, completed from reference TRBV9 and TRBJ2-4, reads DSGVTQTPKHLITATGQRVTLRCSPRSGDLSVYWYQQSLDQGLQFLIQYYNGEERAKGNILERFSAQQFPDLHSELNLSSLELGDSALYFCARTYPSGRAWQLGNIQYFGAGTRLSVL.

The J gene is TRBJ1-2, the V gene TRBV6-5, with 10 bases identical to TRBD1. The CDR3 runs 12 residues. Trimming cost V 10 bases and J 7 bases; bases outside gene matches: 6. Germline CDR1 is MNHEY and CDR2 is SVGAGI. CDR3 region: CATRTGGGGYTF. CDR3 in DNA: TGTGCCACAAGGACAGGGGGTGGTGGCTACACCTTC.

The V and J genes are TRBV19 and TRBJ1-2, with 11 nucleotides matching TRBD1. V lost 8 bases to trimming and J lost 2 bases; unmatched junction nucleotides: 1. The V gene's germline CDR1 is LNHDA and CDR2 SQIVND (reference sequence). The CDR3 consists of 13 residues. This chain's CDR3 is CASGTGGNYGYTF. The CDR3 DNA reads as TGTGCCAGTGGGACAGGGGGGAACTATGGCTACACCTTC.

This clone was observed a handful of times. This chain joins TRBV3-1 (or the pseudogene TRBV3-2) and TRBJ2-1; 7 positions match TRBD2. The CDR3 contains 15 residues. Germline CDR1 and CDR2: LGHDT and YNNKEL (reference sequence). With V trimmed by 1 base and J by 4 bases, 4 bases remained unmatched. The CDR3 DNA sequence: TGTGCCAGCAGCCAAGGACTAGCATTTTACAATGAGCAGTTCTTC. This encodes CASSQGLAFYNEQFF.

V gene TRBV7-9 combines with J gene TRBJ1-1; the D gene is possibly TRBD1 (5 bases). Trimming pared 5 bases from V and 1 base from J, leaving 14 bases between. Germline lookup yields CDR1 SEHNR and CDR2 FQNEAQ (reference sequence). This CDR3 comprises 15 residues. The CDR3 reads CASSPRDRGNTEAFF. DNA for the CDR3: TGTGCCAGCAGCCCCCGAGACAGAGGGAACACTGAAGCTTTCTTT. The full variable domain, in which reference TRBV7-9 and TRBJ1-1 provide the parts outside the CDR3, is DTGVSQNPRHKITKRGQNVTFRCDPISEHNRLYWYRQTLGQGPEFLTYFQNEAQLEKSRLLSDRFSAERPKGSFSTLEIQRTEQGDSAMYLCASSPRDRGNTEAFFGQGTRLTVV.

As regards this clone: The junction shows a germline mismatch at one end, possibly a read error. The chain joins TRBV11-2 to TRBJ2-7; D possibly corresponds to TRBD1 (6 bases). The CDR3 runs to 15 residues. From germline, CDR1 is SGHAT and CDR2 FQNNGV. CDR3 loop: CASSIDRGQSYEQYF. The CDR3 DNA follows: TGTGCCAGCAGCATAGATAGAGGACAGAGCTACGAGCAGTACTTC. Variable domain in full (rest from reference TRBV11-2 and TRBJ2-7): EAGVAQSPRYKIIEKRQSVAFWCNPISGHATLYWYQQILGQGPKLLIQFQNNGVVDDSQLPKDRFSAERLKGVDSTLKIQPAKLEDSAVYLCASSIDRGQSYEQYFGPGTRLTVT.

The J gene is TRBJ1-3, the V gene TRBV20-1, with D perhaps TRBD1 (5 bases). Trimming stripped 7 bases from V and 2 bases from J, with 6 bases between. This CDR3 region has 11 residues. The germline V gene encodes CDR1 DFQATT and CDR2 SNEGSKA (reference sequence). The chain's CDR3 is CSGGTGNTIYF. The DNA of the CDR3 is TGCAGTGGGGGCACTGGAAACACCATATATTTT.

CDR3 coding DNA: TGTGCCAGCAAACCGGGTGGATACAATGAGCAGTTCTTC. Protein sequence: CASKPGGYNEQFF. V gene TRBV2 combines with J gene TRBJ2-1; D is uncertain. V lost 7 bases, J lost 4 bases, and 11 bases lay in between. The CDR3 loop spans 13 amino acids. Germline values: CDR1 SNHLY, CDR2 FYNNEI.

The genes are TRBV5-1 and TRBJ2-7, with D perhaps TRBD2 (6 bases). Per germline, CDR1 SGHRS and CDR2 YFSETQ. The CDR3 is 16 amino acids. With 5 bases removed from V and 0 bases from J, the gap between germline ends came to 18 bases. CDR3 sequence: CASSRTRGDFSYEQYF. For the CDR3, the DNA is TGCGCCAGCAGTAGGACCAGAGGGGACTTCTCCTACGAGCAGTACTTC.

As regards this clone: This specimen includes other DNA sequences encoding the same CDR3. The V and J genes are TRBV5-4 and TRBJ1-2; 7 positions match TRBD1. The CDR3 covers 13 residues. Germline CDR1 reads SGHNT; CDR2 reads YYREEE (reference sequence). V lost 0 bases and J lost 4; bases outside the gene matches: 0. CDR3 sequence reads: CASSLEGAYGYTF. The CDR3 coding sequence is TGTGCCAGCAGCTTGGAGGGGGCCTATGGCTACACCTTC.

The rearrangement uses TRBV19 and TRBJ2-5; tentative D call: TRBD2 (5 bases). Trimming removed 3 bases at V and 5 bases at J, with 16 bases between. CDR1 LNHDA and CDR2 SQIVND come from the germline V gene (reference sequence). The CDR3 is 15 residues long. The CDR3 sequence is CASSMRGQAQETQYF. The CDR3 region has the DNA TGTGCCAGTAGTATGAGAGGGCAGGCCCAGGAGACCCAGTACTTC.

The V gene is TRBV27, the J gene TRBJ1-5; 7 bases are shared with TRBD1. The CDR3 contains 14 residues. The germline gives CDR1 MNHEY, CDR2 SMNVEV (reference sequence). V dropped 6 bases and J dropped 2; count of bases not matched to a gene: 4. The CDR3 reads CASRITGGNQPQHF. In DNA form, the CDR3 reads TGTGCCAGCAGAATCACAGGGGGCAATCAGCCCCAGCATTTT.

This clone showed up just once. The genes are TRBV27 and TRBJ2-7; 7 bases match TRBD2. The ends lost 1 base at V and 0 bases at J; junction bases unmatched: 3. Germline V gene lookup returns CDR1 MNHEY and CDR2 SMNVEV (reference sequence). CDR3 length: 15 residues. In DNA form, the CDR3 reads TGTGCCAGCAGTTTATTGGGGGGGAGCTCCTACGAGCAGTACTTC. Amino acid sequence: CASSLLGGSSYEQYF.

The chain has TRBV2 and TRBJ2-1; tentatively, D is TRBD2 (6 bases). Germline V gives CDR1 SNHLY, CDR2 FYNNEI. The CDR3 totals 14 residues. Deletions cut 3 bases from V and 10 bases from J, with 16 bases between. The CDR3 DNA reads TGTGCCAGCAGTGACGGTGGGGGACTTGCGGAGCAGTTCTTC. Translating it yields CASSDGGGLAEQFF.

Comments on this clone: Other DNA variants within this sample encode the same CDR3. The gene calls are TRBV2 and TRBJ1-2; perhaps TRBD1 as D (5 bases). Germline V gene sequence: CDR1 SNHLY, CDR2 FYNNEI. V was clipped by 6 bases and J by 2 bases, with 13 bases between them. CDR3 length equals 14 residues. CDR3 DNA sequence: TGTGCCAGCAGCCCGGGGGGAGGGAACTATGGCTACACCTTC. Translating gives CASSPGGGNYGYTF.